One sample yielded the 15 T cell receptor beta chains listed below, sequenced in a study of T-cell reconstitution after alpha-beta-depleted transplantation in children. Preparation of the TCRbeta library was carried out with unique molecular identifiers. A single record per CDR3 protein comes from TCRdb applying MiXCR to the PCR reads. The sample has 200,000 to 250,000 distinct CDR3 sequences, approximately 8.9% seen once; the top ten hold roughly 6%. The sequences come from PBMCs, mostly from graft donor cells, collected 180 days after TCRalphabeta/CD19-depleted stem cell transplant. Receptors originate from a male patient younger than 18 who had a stem cell transplant for acute lymphoblastic leukemia, so the T cells may come from the graft donor.

This clonotype was detected ten times or more. The genes are TRBV18 and TRBJ2-1; 10 bases map to TRBD2. CDR3 length: 16 residues. Germline CDR1 and CDR2: KGHSH and LQKENI. The J segment lost 3 bases and the V segment lost 6 bases, leaving 8 bases of the junction unmatched. CDR3 amino acids: CASSFLGLAVYNEQFF. In DNA, the CDR3 is TGTGCCAGCTCGTTTCTCGGACTAGCGGTCTACAATGAGCAGTTCTTC.

This clonotype was counted ten times or more. The J gene is TRBJ2-2, the V gene TRBV12-3 or TRBV12-4; D ambiguous. The CDR3 runs 15 residues. V gave up 3 bases and J gave up 5 bases, with 13 bases separating them. DNA for the CDR3: TGTGCCAGCAGTTTTGGAACTGCTATTACCGGGGAGCTGTTTTTT. Translated: CASSFGTAITGELFF.

This clonotype showed up many times. The chain links TRBV20-1 to TRBJ1-2, with D unclear. Trimming shortened V by 0 bases and J by 2 bases, and 13 bases separated the two germline ends. This CDR3 has 15 residues. Germline V gene data show CDR1 as DFQATT and CDR2 as SNEGSKA (reference sequence). The CDR3 sequence is CSARDHTRTNYGYTF. CDR3 in DNA: TGCAGTGCTAGAGATCATACACGAACAAACTATGGCTACACCTTC.

This clonotype has just a few counts. The V gene is TRBV25-1, the J gene TRBJ2-7; unclear D gene. This CDR3 region has 13 residues. Germline V lookup: CDR1 MGHDK, CDR2 SYGVNS. Trimming removed 4 bases at V and 4 bases at J, with 11 bases between. The CDR3: CASSVLQSYEQYF. DNA of the CDR3: TGTGCCAGCAGTGTGCTACAGTCTTACGAGCAGTACTTC.

This clonotype appeared many times. The rearrangement uses TRBV15 and TRBJ2-1, with 13 bases identical to TRBD2. Losses at the gene ends were 6 bases for V and 8 bases for J; bases not matched to a gene: 10. From germline, CDR1 is LNHNV and CDR2 YYDKDF (reference sequence). This CDR3 is built from 16 residues. This CDR3 reads CATRPTSGRANHEQFF. In nucleotides, the CDR3 is TGTGCCACCAGGCCAACTAGCGGGAGGGCCAACCATGAGCAGTTCTTC.

This clonotype was counted ten times or more. This chain connects TRBV5-1 to TRBJ1-1; D unclear. This CDR3 contains 13 residues. The germline CDR1 and CDR2 sequences are SGHRS and YFSETQ. V lost 0 bases, J lost 7 bases, and 10 bases lay in between. This chain's CDR3 is CASSLGGALEAFF. The DNA of the CDR3 is TGCGCCAGCAGCTTGGGGGGAGCCCTTGAAGCTTTCTTT.

This clonotype was counted at least ten times. V is TRBV9 and J is TRBJ1-2; 10 nucleotides match TRBD1. After removal of 8 bases from V and 5 bases from J, the junction contained 12 bases not matched to a gene. This CDR3 contains 15 residues. Germline V lookup: CDR1 SGDLS, CDR2 YYNGEE. The CDR3 region is CASKSTGTGAYGYTF. In DNA form, the CDR3 reads TGTGCCAGTAAATCTACCGGGACAGGGGCGTATGGCTACACCTTC.

The sample holds many counts of this clonotype. This sequence joins TRBV24-1 and TRBJ2-5; D perhaps matches TRBD2 (5 bases). The CDR3 contains 14 residues. Trimming removed 3 bases at V and 5 bases at J, with 12 bases between. Per the germline V gene, CDR1 is KGHDR and CDR2 is SFDVKD. Written as DNA, the CDR3 is TGTGCCACCAGTGATCCCAACGGGGTGGAGACCCAGTACTTC. It is translated as CATSDPNGVETQYF.

This clonotype was seen a few times. This chain uses TRBV19 with TRBJ2-7; 9 bases match TRBD1. Germline V gene data show CDR1 as LNHDA and CDR2 as SQIVND (reference sequence). With 5 bases clipped from V and 6 bases from J, the junction kept 8 bases outside the gene matches. CDR3 length: 14 amino acids. This CDR3 reads CASSSRGQGLEQYF. CDR3 nucleotides: TGTGCCAGTAGTTCCCGGGGACAGGGCCTCGAGCAGTACTTC.

As concerns this clonotype: This may be a read error, as it is one base from a much larger clone. The chain is built from TRBV6-1 and TRBJ2-2; D possibly corresponds to TRBD1 (5 bases). Looked up from germline, CDR1 is MNHNS and CDR2 is SASEGT. This CDR3 is built from 15 residues. V was shortened by 7 bases and J by 4 bases, with 16 bases between the two germline ends. CDR3: CASTHRPRGTGELFF. As DNA, the CDR3 is TGTGCCAGCACCCACCGTCCTAGGGGCACCGGGGAGCTGTTTTTT.

The gene calls are TRBV7-6 and TRBJ2-3; the D call may be TRBD1 or TRBD2 (8 bases each). Between the trimmed V and J ends, which lost 4 bases and 4 bases, there was a span of 18 bases. In germline, CDR1 is SGHVS, CDR2 FNYEAQ. The CDR3 length is 16 residues. The CDR3, as DNA: TGTGCCAGCAGCTATCAGGGGGCGCGGGGGGCAGATACGCAGTATTTT. Translated, it gives CASSYQGARGADTQYF.

This clonotype occurred once. This may come from a read error, since a much larger clone is one base off. The chain joins TRBV20-1 to TRBJ1-5; D is possibly TRBD1 (5 bases). Germline CDR1 and CDR2: DFQATT and SNEGSKA (reference sequence). This CDR3 has 15 residues. CDR3 nucleotide sequence: TGCTGTGCTAGAGATCAATGGGGGGAGCATCAGCCCCAGCATTTT. Its protein is CCARDQWGEHQPQHF.

This clonotype occurred many times. This rearrangement joins TRBV20-1 to TRBJ2-3, with a possible D match to TRBD2 (6 bases). The CDR3 is made up of 14 amino acids. Trimming took off 5 bases at V and 2 bases at J, with 14 bases between the two ends. CDR1 is DFQATT, CDR2 SNEGSKA, per germline (reference sequence). CDR3 sequence reads: CSAGGSTSTDTQYF. CDR3 in DNA: TGCAGTGCTGGAGGGAGTACATCCACAGATACGCAGTATTTT.

This clonotype was picked up a small number of times. The rearrangement uses TRBV25-1 and TRBJ2-7, with TRBD2 matching over 7 bases. The ends lost 3 bases at V and 2 bases at J; junction bases unmatched: 4. Germline-derived CDR1 and CDR2 are MGHDK and SYGVNS. CDR3 length: 14 residues. The CDR3 coding sequence is TGTGCCAGCAGTGAGGGGGGAGGGACCTACGAGCAGTACTTC. Translation: CASSEGGGTYEQYF.

The chain is built from TRBV6-1 and TRBJ2-5; D remains ambiguous. This CDR3 has 15 amino acids. Germline CDR1 reads MNHNS; CDR2 reads SASEGT. Deletions cut 6 bases from V and 4 bases from J, with 18 bases between. The CDR3 DNA follows: TGTGCCAGCAGCCGCCCACCCTCGGGCCGAGAGACCCAGTACTTC. Translating it yields CASSRPPSGRETQYF.